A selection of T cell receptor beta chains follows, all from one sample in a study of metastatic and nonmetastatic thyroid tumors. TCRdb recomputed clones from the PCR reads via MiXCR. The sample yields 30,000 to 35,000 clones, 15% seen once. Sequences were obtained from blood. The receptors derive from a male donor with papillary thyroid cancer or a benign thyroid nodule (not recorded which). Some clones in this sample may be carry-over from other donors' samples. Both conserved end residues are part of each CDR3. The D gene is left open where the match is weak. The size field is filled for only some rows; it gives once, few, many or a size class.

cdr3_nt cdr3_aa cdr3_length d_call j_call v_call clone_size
TGCGCCAGCAGCCGGACTACCACGGTCAACAATGAGCAGTTCTTC CASSRTTTVNNEQFF 15 - TRBJ2-1 TRBV4-1 many
TGTGCCAGCAGTTCTTACATGGCCTACGAGCAGTACTTC CASSSYMAYEQYF 13 - TRBJ2-7 TRBV6-1 many
TGTGCCAGCAGCCAGGTTTTCGCTGAAGCTTTCTTT CASSQVFAEAFF 12 - TRBJ1-1 TRBV6-2/TRBV6-3 many
TGTGCCAGCAGCGCCTATCTTAGCAATCAGCCCCAGCATTTT CASSAYLSNQPQHF 14 - TRBJ1-5 TRBV7-2 many
TGTGCCAGCAGCTCCTCAACGACCGTGACAGGGGTTTATGGCTACACCTTC CASSSSTTVTGVYGYTF 17 TRBD1 TRBJ1-2 TRBV27 -
TGCAGCGTTGGACAGGGGAGGGAAAAACTGTTTTTT CSVGQGREKLFF 12 TRBD1 TRBJ1-4 TRBV29-1 many
TGTGCCAGCAGCTTGGTTAATCAGCCCCAGCATTTT CASSLVNQPQHF 12 - TRBJ1-5 TRBV5-6 many
TGTGCCAGCAGCCCCCGGGGGGGGCGCGAGCAGTACTTC CASSPRGGREQYF 13 TRBD2 TRBJ2-7 TRBV4-2 many
TGTGCCAGCAATCACAGGGGTCTTGCTGGGGCCAACGTCCTGACTTTC CASNHRGLAGANVLTF 16 TRBD1 TRBJ2-6 TRBV6-1 medium-sized
TGTGCCAGAAGTCCCTGGGACCGCAGGGGGTCACCCCTCCACTTT CARSPWDRRGSPLHF 15 TRBD1 TRBJ1-6 TRBV28 few
TGTGCCAGCAGCACAGGGTTTGGGGATCTGCCCCAGCATTTT CASSTGFGDLPQHF 14 - TRBJ1-5 TRBV7-2 -
TGTGCCAGCAGTTCCTGCTCCGGGACATCCCCTAATGAGCAGTTCTTC CASSSCSGTSPNEQFF 16 - TRBJ2-1 TRBV6-5 few
TGTGCCAGCAGCCAAGGTTCCTACGAGCAGTACTTC CASSQGSYEQYF 12 - TRBJ2-7 TRBV3-1 many
TGTGCCATCAGTGAGGGGACAGGAGATCAGCCCCAGCATTTT CAISEGTGDQPQHF 14 TRBD1 TRBJ1-5 TRBV10-3 many
TGTGCCAGCAGCACCCGGACAGGGCATCAATCCTACAATGAGCAGTTCTTC CASSTRTGHQSYNEQFF 17 TRBD1 TRBJ2-1 TRBV2 many
TGTGCCAGCAGCAGACTCGGACAGGGTTCTGAAGATACGCAGTATTTT CASSRLGQGSEDTQYF 16 TRBD1 TRBJ2-3 TRBV6-1 many
TGTGCCAGCAGTCACCGGGCGGGTGGGGCAGATACGCAGTATTTT CASSHRAGGADTQYF 15 - TRBJ2-3 TRBV6-1 many
TGCGCCAGCAGCCAAGATGGCAGCGGGAGAGATACGCAGTATTTT CASSQDGSGRDTQYF 15 TRBD2 TRBJ2-3 TRBV4-3 many
TGCAGTGCTATGGCGTTGACTGAAGCTTTCTTT CSAMALTEAFF 11 - TRBJ1-1 TRBV20-1 -
TGCGCCAGCAGCCAAGGAGGGCGGGGGGGCCGCAATGAGCAGTTCTTC CASSQGGRGGRNEQFF 16 TRBD2 TRBJ2-1 TRBV4-1 many
TGTGCCACCAGCAGAGAGCCCCAGGGGGACTACGAGCAGTACTTC CATSREPQGDYEQYF 15 TRBD1 TRBJ2-7 TRBV15 many
TGTGCCAGCAGCCAAGAGTGGACCAGGGGCACAGATACGCAGTATTTT CASSQEWTRGTDTQYF 16 - TRBJ2-3 TRBV4-2 many
TGTGCCACCAGTGATAGCGCAGGGCGCGGGAACACCGGGGAGCTGTTTTTT CATSDSAGRGNTGELFF 17 - TRBJ2-2 TRBV24-1 many
TGTGCCAGCAGCTTAGATCCGGGTCCAGCTTTCTTT CASSLDPGPAFF 12 - TRBJ1-1 TRBV11-3 many
TGTGCCAGCAGCCCCCCTTTGTTGCGGGAGTGGCAAGAGACCCAGTACTTC CASSPPLLREWQETQYF 17 TRBD2 TRBJ2-5 TRBV7-9 many
TGTGCCAGCAGCCCCGCGGAGGGTAGGCACAATGAGCAGTTCTTC CASSPAEGRHNEQFF 15 - TRBJ2-1 TRBV6-1 many
TGTGCCAGCAGTTTAGAATACCAGGGTAACTCACCCCTCCACTTT CASSLEYQGNSPLHF 15 - TRBJ1-6 TRBV12-3/TRBV12-4 medium-sized
TGTGCCAGCAGTGAAGCGCAGGCGCGATATGGCTACACCTTC CASSEAQARYGYTF 14 - TRBJ1-2 TRBV6-1 medium-sized
TGTGCCAGCAGACAAGATGGGGGGAATGGTTCACCCCTCCACTTT CASRQDGGNGSPLHF 15 - TRBJ1-6 TRBV3-1 -
TGTGCCAGTAGAGCGGGAGGGCGCACCGGGGAGATGTTTTTT CASRAGGRTGEMFF 14 TRBD2 TRBJ2-2 TRBV6-1 few
TGTGCCAGCAAGGTTCGATCTAGCACAGATACGCAGTATTTT CASKVRSSTDTQYF 14 - TRBJ2-3 TRBV2 many
TGTGCCAGCAGTGTGAATGAGGGTGTCGAGCAGTACTTC CASSVNEGVEQYF 13 - TRBJ2-7 TRBV2 medium-sized
TGTGCCAGCAGTTCGGACAGGGGGAACACTGAAGCTTTCTTT CASSSDRGNTEAFF 14 TRBD1 TRBJ1-1 TRBV5-4 few
TGTGCCAGCAGTGTCCAGGGGAATTCACCCCTCCACTTT CASSVQGNSPLHF 13 - TRBJ1-6 TRBV6-1 few
TGTGCCAGCAGCTTAGATCGGGCTAGCGGGAGGTATGGCACAGATACGCAGTATTTT CASSLDRASGRYGTDTQYF 19 TRBD2 TRBJ2-3 TRBV11-2 many
TGTGCCAGCAGTTACTCAGAGGGGGCGGGCGGCTACACCTTC CASSYSEGAGGYTF 14 TRBD1 TRBJ1-2 TRBV6-6 many
TGTGCCAGCAGTCCCGGGACAGGGTCGGAAAAACTGTTTTTT CASSPGTGSEKLFF 14 TRBD1 TRBJ1-4 TRBV12-3/TRBV12-4 many
TGCGCCAGCAGCTTGACGGGCCACGAGCAGTACTTC CASSLTGHEQYF 12 - TRBJ2-7 TRBV5-1 many
TGCGCCAGCACCCCCATCAGGGGAAGTCCCGCGGGCTACACCTTC CASTPIRGSPAGYTF 15 - TRBJ1-2 TRBV4-1 -
TGTGCCACCACCGGGACTAGCTCCTACGAGCAGTACTTC CATTGTSSYEQYF 13 TRBD2 TRBJ2-7 TRBV5-4 few
TGTGCCATCAACGGGAAACGGGAGACTGAAGCTTTCTTT CAINGKRETEAFF 13 - TRBJ1-1 TRBV10-3 -
TGTGCCACCAAGGACAGGGGGCCTAATGAAAAACTGTTTTTT CATKDRGPNEKLFF 14 TRBD1 TRBJ1-4 TRBV6-1 -
TGCGCCAGCAGCACAACATGGGTCCCTAAAGAGACCCAGTACTTC CASSTTWVPKETQYF 15 - TRBJ2-5 TRBV5-1 -
TGTGCCACCAGTGAGCCAGTAGCGGGAGGGGGGTATGAGCAGTTCTTC CATSEPVAGGGYEQFF 16 TRBD2 TRBJ2-1 TRBV24-1 many
TGTGCCAGTACCCAGGGCCAGGGTAATTCACCCCTCCACTTT CASTQGQGNSPLHF 14 - TRBJ1-6 TRBV19 many
TGTGCCAGCAGCCTCCTCTGGGAAACTGAAGCTTTCTTT CASSLLWETEAFF 13 - TRBJ1-1 TRBV13 many
TGTGCCAGCAGAACAGGGTACACTGAAGCTTTCTTT CASRTGYTEAFF 12 - TRBJ1-1 TRBV6-1 many
TGCAGTGCTCCGCAGACAGATACGCAGTATTTT CSAPQTDTQYF 11 - TRBJ2-3 TRBV20-1 many
TGTGCCAGTACCGTAACAAGTAGCTCCTACGAGCAGTACTTC CASTVTSSSYEQYF 14 - TRBJ2-7 TRBV19 many
TGTGCCAGCAGTGATCCGGGACAGGGGAACACCGGGGAGCTGTTTTTT CASSDPGQGNTGELFF 16 TRBD1 TRBJ2-2 TRBV6-1 medium-sized